This record concerns one T cell receptor beta chain sequence. This clonotype was observed a few times. The specificity of this receptor is unknown. Base qualities are not provided; no much larger clone lies one nucleotide away. This sample was included in a study of T-cell reconstitution after alpha-beta-depleted transplantation in children (dated by TCRdb to the mid-2010s). For the study in its entirety: The study quantitatively tracked T-cell immune reconstitution after TCRalphabeta/CD19-depleted allogeneic hematopoietic cell transplantation in children using TCR repertoire profiling.

Beyond this particular receptor, the publication reports: Hyperexpanded clone frequencies declined over subsequent months; after one year, T-cell counts and TCRbeta diversity were mostly attributed to newly produced T cells. The apparently early alphabetaT-cell count recovery about two months after transplant was reportedly dependent on only several hundred rapidly expanded clones derived from non-depleted graft cells. In some patients, the high TCRbeta diversity seen at day 60 was put down to recipient T cells and intrathymic progenitors that had survived conditioning.

The library was generated by PCR. TCRdb lists the instrument as Illumina HiSeq 2500. To normalize quantification of the TCRbeta repertoire, the TCR libraries were built with molecular barcoding that relied on unique molecular identifiers. The raw public data were reprocessed by TCRdb itself: fastp quality trimming at Q25, MiXCR clonotype calling, in-frame beta chains only. One record per CDR3 amino acid sequence lists the most common genes and DNA. For this sample the table gives 550,000 to 800,000 distinct CDR3 sequences, of which around 12% were detected only once. 0.65% to 0.9% of the sample goes to the ten largest clones. In light of the paper, this sample's treatment or condition label describes: allogeneic hematopoietic cell transplantation with graft depleted of TCRalphabeta T cells and CD19 B cells. The children who served as transplant recipients had been given grafts of TCRalphabeta/CD19-depleted allogeneic hematopoietic cells.

The V and J ends are trimmed by 10 bases and 3 bases, leaving 7 bases between them. Including cysteine and phenylalanine, the CDR3 has 11 amino acids. Just CDR3 DNA is preserved here, 33 bases in frame from base 1. The germline V gene yields SNHLY for CDR1 and FYNNEI for CDR2. The sequences come from PBMCs, collected before TCRalphabeta/CD19-depleted stem cell transplant. This receptor chain uses TRBV2 and TRBJ2-1; the D segment cannot be called with confidence. This sequence originates from a girl aged 2 to 9 with congenital amegakaryocytic thrombocytopenia, due to receive a stem cell transplant. The DNA is TGTGCCATACGGCGCTACAATGAGCAGTTCTTC. This sequence encodes CAIRRYNEQFF.